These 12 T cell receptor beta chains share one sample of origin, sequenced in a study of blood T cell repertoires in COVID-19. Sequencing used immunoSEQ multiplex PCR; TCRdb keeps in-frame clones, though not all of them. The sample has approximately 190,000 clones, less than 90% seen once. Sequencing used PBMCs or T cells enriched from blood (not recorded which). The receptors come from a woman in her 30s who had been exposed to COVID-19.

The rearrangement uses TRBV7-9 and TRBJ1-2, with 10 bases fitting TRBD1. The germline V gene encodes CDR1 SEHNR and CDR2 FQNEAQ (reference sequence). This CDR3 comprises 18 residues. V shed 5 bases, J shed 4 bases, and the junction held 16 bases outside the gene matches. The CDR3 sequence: CASSNVDRGLSGRYGYTF. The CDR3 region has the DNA TGTGCCAGCAGCAACGTAGACAGGGGGCTGTCAGGTCGCTATGGCTACACCTTC. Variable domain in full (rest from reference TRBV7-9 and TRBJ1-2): DTGVSQNPRHKITKRGQNVTFRCDPISEHNRLYWYRQTLGQGPEFLTYFQNEAQLEKSRLLSDRFSAERPKGSFSTLEIQRTEQGDSAMYLCASSNVDRGLSGRYGYTFGSGTRLTVV.

The CDR3 reads CASRRGAGYEQYF. The CDR3 DNA reads as TGTGCCAGCAGGCGAGGGGCGGGGTACGAGCAGTACTTC. The rearrangement links TRBV7-9 to TRBJ2-7, with TRBD2 as a possible D gene (6 bases). V dropped 6 bases and J dropped 4 bases, with 13 bases sitting between them. The CDR3 has 13 amino acids. Germline V lookup: CDR1 SEHNR, CDR2 FQNEAQ (reference sequence).

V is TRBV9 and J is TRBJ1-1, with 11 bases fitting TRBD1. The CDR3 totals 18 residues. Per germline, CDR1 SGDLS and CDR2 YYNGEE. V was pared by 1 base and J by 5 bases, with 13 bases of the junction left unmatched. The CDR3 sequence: CASSVTDAARDRGTEAFF. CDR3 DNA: TGTGCCAGCAGCGTAACCGACGCAGCCCGGGACAGGGGGACTGAAGCTTTCTTT. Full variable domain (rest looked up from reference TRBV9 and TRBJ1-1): DSGVTQTPKHLITATGQRVTLRCSPRSGDLSVYWYQQSLDQGLQFLIQYYNGEERAKGNILERFSAQQFPDLHSELNLSSLELGDSALYFCASSVTDAARDRGTEAFFGQGTRLTVV.

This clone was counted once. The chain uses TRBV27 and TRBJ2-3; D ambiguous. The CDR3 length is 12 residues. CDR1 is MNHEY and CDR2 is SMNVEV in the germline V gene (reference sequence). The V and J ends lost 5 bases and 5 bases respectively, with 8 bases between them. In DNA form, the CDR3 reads TGTGCCAGCAGTCAACGGGTAGATACGCAGTATTTT. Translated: CASSQRVDTQYF.

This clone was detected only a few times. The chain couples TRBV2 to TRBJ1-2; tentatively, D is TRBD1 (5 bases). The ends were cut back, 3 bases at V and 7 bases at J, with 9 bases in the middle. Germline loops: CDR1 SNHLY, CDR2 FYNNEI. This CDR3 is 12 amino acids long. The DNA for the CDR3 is TGTGCCAGCAGTGACCAGGGTCGTGGCTACACCTTC. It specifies CASSDQGRGYTF.

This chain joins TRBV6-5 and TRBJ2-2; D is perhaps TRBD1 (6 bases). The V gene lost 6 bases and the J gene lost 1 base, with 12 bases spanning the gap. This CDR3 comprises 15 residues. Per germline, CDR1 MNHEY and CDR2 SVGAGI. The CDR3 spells CASRTGLRNTGELFF. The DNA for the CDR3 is TGTGCCAGCAGAACAGGGTTGAGGAACACCGGGGAGCTGTTTTTT.

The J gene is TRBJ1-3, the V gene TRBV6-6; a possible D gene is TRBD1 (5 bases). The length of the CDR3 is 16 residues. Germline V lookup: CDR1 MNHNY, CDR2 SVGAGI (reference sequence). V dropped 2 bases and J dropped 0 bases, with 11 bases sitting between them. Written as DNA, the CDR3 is TGTGCCAGCAGTTACGCGGGGCTCAGCTCTGGAAACACCATATATTTT. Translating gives CASSYAGLSSGNTIYF.

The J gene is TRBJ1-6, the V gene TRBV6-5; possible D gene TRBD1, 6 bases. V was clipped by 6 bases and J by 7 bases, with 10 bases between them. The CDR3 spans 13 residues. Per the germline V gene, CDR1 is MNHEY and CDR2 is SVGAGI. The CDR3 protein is CASRQGINSPLHF. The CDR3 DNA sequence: TGTGCCAGCAGACAGGGAATCAATTCACCCCTCCACTTT.

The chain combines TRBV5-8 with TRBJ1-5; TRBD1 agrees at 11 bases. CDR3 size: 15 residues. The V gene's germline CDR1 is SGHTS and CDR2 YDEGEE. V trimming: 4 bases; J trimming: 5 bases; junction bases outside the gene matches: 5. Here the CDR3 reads CASSKGTGGYQPQHF. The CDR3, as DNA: TGTGCCAGCAGCAAGGGGACAGGGGGGTATCAGCCCCAGCATTTT.

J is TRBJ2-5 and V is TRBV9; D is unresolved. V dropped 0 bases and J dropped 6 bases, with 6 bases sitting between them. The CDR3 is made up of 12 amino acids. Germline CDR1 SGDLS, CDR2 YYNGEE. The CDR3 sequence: CASSVDAKTQYF. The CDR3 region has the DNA TGTGCCAGCAGCGTAGACGCGAAGACCCAGTACTTC.

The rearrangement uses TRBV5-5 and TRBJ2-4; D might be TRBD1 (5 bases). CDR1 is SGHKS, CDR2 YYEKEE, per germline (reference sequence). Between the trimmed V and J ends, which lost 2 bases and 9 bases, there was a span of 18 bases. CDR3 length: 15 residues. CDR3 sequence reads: CASSFHIQGTSIQYF. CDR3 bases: TGTGCCAGCAGCTTTCATATCCAGGGAACGAGCATTCAGTACTTC.

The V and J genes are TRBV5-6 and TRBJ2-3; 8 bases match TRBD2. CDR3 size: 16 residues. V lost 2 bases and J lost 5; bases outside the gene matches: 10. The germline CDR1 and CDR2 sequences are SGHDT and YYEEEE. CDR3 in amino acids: CASSFGVAGPKDTQYF. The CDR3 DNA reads TGTGCCAGCAGCTTTGGGGTAGCGGGACCTAAAGATACGCAGTATTTT.